This T cell receptor beta chain appears in the sequencing data of a study of tumor-infiltrating lymphocytes in primary liver carcinoma. Study-level points and caveats: The difference in top-250-clone fraction between tumors and blood was significant, favoring tumors (p = 0.039). Tumor region pairs showed greater overlap than either tumor-adjacent or tumor-blood pairs did.

The V and J ends lost 5 bases and 3 bases respectively, with 5 bases between them. This CDR3 spans 11 amino acids. Germline values: CDR1 MGHDK, CDR2 SYGVNS. The input was approximately 0.45 ug total RNA; TCR beta cDNA was made from it with a constant-region primer. Three nested multiplex PCR rounds, a slightly modified ARM-PCR method, built the TCR beta libraries. Both of the initial two PCR rounds ran for about 9 cycles and employed TRBV1-TRBV30 forward primers alongside a C-beta reverse primer. TCRdb re-derived calls from the multiplex PCR reads in MiXCR, one entry per CDR3 protein. In the table there are about 84,000 distinct CDR3 sequences, over 60% of which are singletons. This clonotype was seen many times. What it binds is not known. This may be a read error, as it is one base from a much larger clone. The tissue used was unsorted bulk material of about 17-33 mg. RNA and DNA were co-extracted from it with the AllPrep DNA/RNA mini kit.

Sequenced material: liver tumor tissue from sampling region 1. The subset was: tumor region T1, superior pole. This TCR was recovered from a man between 40 and 49 years old with primary liver carcinoma and hepatitis B virus infection. V gene TRBV25-1 combines with J gene TRBJ2-7, with D uncertain. In nucleotides, the CDR3 is TGTGCCAGCAGTTTCGGCTACGAGCAGTACTTC. Its protein is CASSFGYEQYF.